The T cell receptor beta chain under discussion was sequenced for a study of T cells in Graves' hyperthyroidism and ophthalmopathy (dated by TCRdb to the late 2010s). With respect to the entire study: Peripheral blood was collected at initial diagnosis, before any treatment. Prospective prediction of ophthalmopathy was tested in an independent validation cohort of fewer than 20 hyperthyroidism patients and 17 patients who later progressed to ophthalmopathy. To identify TCR V-J signatures that set the groups apart, the researchers used a discovery cohort of 100 patients, made up of roughly 40 with Graves' ophthalmopathy and about 55 with stable Graves' hyperthyroidism. The study also compared thyroid tissue and blood T-cell repertoires from roughly six Graves' hyperthyroidism patients. For training and testing, the 100 or so patients in the discovery cohort were randomly divided in a 7:3 ratio. According to the paper, TCR Vbeta CDR3 sequencing was carried out on 120 to 150 peripheral blood samples, which came from about 45 ophthalmopathy, approximately 72 hyperthyroidism and about 17 progressor patients. Following sampling, methimazole starting at 30 mg daily was given to hyperthyroidism patients, and high-dose intravenous methylprednisolone was given to ophthalmopathy patients.

Ophthalmopathy patients had moderately to severely active disease, with a Clinical Activity Score of 3 or more, a NOSPECS grade of 4 or more, and a disease duration of less than 3 months. Any patient with an uncontrolled infection, another autoimmune disease, pregnancy or lactation was excluded. Clinical symptoms, serum thyroxine and TRAb, thyroid ultrasound, and orbital computed tomography formed the basis for the diagnoses. Ficoll-Paque density gradient centrifugation was used to isolate PBMCs from around 10 ml of fresh peripheral blood. Total RNA was extracted using Trizol reagent, and RNA quality was assessed on an Agilent 2100 Bioanalyzer. V was cut back by 4 bases and J by 0 bases, leaving a gap of 9 bases between them. The CDR3, cysteine through phenylalanine, is 13 amino acids long. The sequence is cut down to CDR3 DNA, 39 bases in frame from base 1. CDR1 and CDR2, looked up from the germline V gene (reference sequence), are GTSNPN and SVGIG.

The research as a whole found: In validation, the model predicted progression to ophthalmopathy with roughly 70% sensitivity and 72.22% specificity, a median of 6.5 months before onset. Sample size was not statistically predetermined, and investigators were not blinded to group allocation. Most expanded thyroid clonotypes (frequency above 0.001) were also found in blood, which suggests that blood repertoires may mirror thyroid immune responses. In cross-validation, a model built on a 13 V-J signature told ophthalmopathy apart from stable hyperthyroidism with 87.88% sensitivity and approximately 81% specificity, and in testing the same model reached 80%/75%.

In its sample, this clonotype was seen many times. Its antigen target is currently unknown. Nothing much larger sits one base from this clone, and base qualities are not available. The TCR beta CDR3 regions were amplified from the RNA transcripts. For the first round of RT-PCR on the TCR CDR3, the HTBI primer set was used together with the Qiagen OneStep RT-PCR kit. Libraries were constructed in a second round of multiplex PCR, after which size selection and purification were carried out. The libraries were sequenced on an Illumina HiSeq2000 using paired-end 100 bp reads. In the paper's pipeline: SOAPnuke was used to process the raw data, with reads discarded if the reads contained adapters or uncalled bases, had a mean Phred below 15, or lacked an exact constant-primer or identifier match. COPE v1.2.5 was used to merge high-quality paired reads, and clonotypes were defined as unique nucleotide sequences. Clonotypes were aligned to IMGT TRBV, TRBD and TRBJ reference segments using MiTCR v1.1. The analysis was restricted to V-J combinations with a frequency above 0.0001, which together covered around 99% of the repertoires. A TCS score was defined as the ratio between F50 (clonal expansion) and ExV (chaos), using BLOSUM62-based TCRdist between CDR3 peptides within each V-J. Welch's t-statistics and random forest reduced around 510 V-J features to 13, which were used in a naive Bayes classifier (R e1071). TCRdb itself trimmed the public reads at Q25 with fastp, ran MiXCR and retained productive beta chains. Here each entry gathers all rows of one CDR3 protein and keeps the most common genes and DNA. The V and J calls were determined by TCRdb, not by the authors. In all, the sample holds about 460,000 distinct CDR3 sequences, and less than 25% of those were seen once. Under 55% of the sample is held by the ten biggest clonotypes.

The sequencing sample was made of blood. The rearranged segments are TRBV30 and TRBJ1-1; the D gene is not confidently resolved. The clonotype was recovered from a woman in her seventies with Graves' ophthalmopathy. The DNA sequence is given as TGTGCCTGGACGAAGGAACTGAACACTGAAGCTTTCTTT. Its coded protein is CAWTKELNTEAFF.